The clone carrying this T cell receptor beta chain was observed once. The source of the sample is a study of blood T cell repertoires in COVID-19. Study background: Both acute and convalescent COVID-19 samples were obtained from the United States, Italy and Spain. PBMCs, B-cell-depleted T cells, or T cells were the source of the cDNA or gDNA that made up the material.

Method: immunoSEQ multiplex PCR; TCRdb's copy keeps in-frame clones and lacks some. The sample includes 350,000 to 450,000 clones, less than 90% of them seen just once. Trimming removed 1 base from V and 0 bases from J, with 10 bases in between. There are 15 residues in the CDR3. CDR1 is PRHDT and CDR2 is FYEKMQ in the germline V gene (reference sequence). This chain uses TRBV13 with TRBJ2-7; maybe TRBD2 (5 bases). Sequencing used PBMCs or T cells enriched from blood (not recorded which). The TCR originated in a woman between 45 and 65 years old who had recovered from COVID-19. CDR3 nucleotide sequence: TGTGCCAGCAGCTTAGCGGGGATCAGCTCCTACGAGCAGTACTTC. Translating gives CASSLAGISSYEQYF.